A selection of T cell receptor beta chains follows, all from one sample in a study of T cell responses to AZD1222 COVID-19 vaccine. Sequencing used immunoSEQ multiplex PCR; TCRdb keeps in-frame clones, though not all of them. The profile shows 200,000 to 250,000 clones, around 94% of them singletons. The specimen was peripheral blood, collected 28 days after the second dose of the MenACWY control vaccine. Receptors were obtained from an adult who received the MenACWY meningococcal vaccine as a control. CDR3s include the opening cysteine and the closing phenylalanine or tryptophan. A D gene is named only where the DNA matches it firmly. Clone size is stated in some rows and not others, as once, few, many or a class when expanded.

TRBV7-9	-	-	TRBJ2-1	TGTGCCAGCAAAGGGACGGCGATATACAATGAGCAGTTCTTC	CASKGTAIYNEQFF
TRBV19	TRBD2	once	TRBJ2-7	TGTGCCAGTAAACGGACTAGCGGGTCCTACGAGCAGTACTTC	CASKRTSGSYEQYF
TRBV6-4	-	-	TRBJ2-2	TGTGCCAGCAGTGACGGGGGGGGCAGTTCGCACACCGGGGAGCTGTTTTTT	CASSDGGGSSHTGELFF
TRBV5-6	-	-	TRBJ1-1	TGTGCCAGCAGCTTGGTGGGGGCGGCTGAAGCTTTCTTT	CASSLVGAAEAFF
TRBV28	-	once	TRBJ2-5	TGTGCCAGCCAAGGAGCAGGTTCGCAAGAGACCCAGTACTTC	CASQGAGSQETQYF
TRBV10-3	-	-	TRBJ1-1	TGTGCCACCCTCAGCGGAAACACTGAAGCTTTCTTT	CATLSGNTEAFF
TRBV15	TRBD1	-	TRBJ1-5	TGTGCCACCAGCCCCGGGACAGTAAATCAGCCCCAGCATTTT	CATSPGTVNQPQHF
TRBV4-1	TRBD1	-	TRBJ2-7	TGCGCCAGCAGCCAGACTCCGGGACAGGGGGGCGACGAGCAGTACTTC	CASSQTPGQGGDEQYF
TRBV5-1	-	-	TRBJ2-5	TGCGCCAGCAGCTTGGGAGGGGCCCAAGCCTTTGAGACCCAGTACTTC	CASSLGGAQAFETQYF
TRBV5-1	-	-	TRBJ1-5	TGCGCCAGCAGCTTGGAAAGTAACCCGAATCAGCCCCAGCATTTT	CASSLESNPNQPQHF
TRBV28	-	-	TRBJ1-1	TGTGCCAGCAGCCCACCCAGGGTGAACACTGAAGCTTTCTTT	CASSPPRVNTEAFF
TRBV5-8	TRBD1	-	TRBJ1-1	TGTGCCAGCAGCTGGGACAGGGGGATCACTGAAGCTTTCTTT	CASSWDRGITEAFF
TRBV30	-	-	TRBJ2-3	TGTGCCTGGAGTGGGGTAGATACGCAGTATTTT	CAWSGVDTQYF
TRBV19	-	-	TRBJ2-7	TGTGCCAGTAGTATCTTGGGCCTCGGCGGGGGCCTTTCTGAGCAGTACTTC	CASSILGLGGGLSEQYF
TRBV28	-	-	TRBJ2-7	TGTGCCAGCAGTTTAAGCGAGGGTGGCTACGAGCAGTACTTC	CASSLSEGGYEQYF
TRBV5-8	-	-	TRBJ2-2	TGTGCCAGCAGCTTGTTCTACGGAAACACCGGGGAGCTGTTTTTT	CASSLFYGNTGELFF
TRBV6-6	-	-	TRBJ1-5	TGTGCCAGCAGTTACCTTGGACGGCGGCAGCCCCAGCATTTT	CASSYLGRRQPQHF
TRBV7-9	-	-	TRBJ2-1	TGTGCCAGCAGCTTAGGTCCAGGGGGGAATGAGCAGTTCTTC	CASSLGPGGNEQFF
TRBV7-9	TRBD2	-	TRBJ2-5	TGTGCCAGCAGCCCACCCGGACTAGCCCAAGAGACCCAGTACTTC	CASSPPGLAQETQYF